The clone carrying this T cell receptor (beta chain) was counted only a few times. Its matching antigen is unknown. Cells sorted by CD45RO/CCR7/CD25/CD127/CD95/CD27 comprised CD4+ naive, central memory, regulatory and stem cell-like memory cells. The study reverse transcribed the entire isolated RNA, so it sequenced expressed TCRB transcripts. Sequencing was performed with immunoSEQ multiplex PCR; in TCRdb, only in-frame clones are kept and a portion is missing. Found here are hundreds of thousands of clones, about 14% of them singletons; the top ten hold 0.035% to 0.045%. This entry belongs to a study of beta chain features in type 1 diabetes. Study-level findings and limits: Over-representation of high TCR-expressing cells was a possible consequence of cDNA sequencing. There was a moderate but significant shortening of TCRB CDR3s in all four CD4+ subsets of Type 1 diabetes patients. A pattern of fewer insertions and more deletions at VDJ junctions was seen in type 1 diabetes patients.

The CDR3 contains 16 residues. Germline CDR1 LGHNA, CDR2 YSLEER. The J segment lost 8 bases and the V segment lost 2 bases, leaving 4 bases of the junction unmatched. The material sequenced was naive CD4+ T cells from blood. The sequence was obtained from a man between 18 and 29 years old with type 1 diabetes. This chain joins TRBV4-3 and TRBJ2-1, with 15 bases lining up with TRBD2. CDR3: CASSQWTSGGAYEQFF. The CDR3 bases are TGCGCCAGCAGCCAATGGACTAGCGGGGGGGCTTATGAGCAGTTCTTC.